Below, 9 T cell receptor beta chains from the same sample are listed, as sequenced in a study of neoadjuvant anti-PD-1 for oral cavity cancer. Clones were sequenced by immunoSEQ multiplex PCR, and TCRdb holds only the in-frame ones, with some missing. The sample lists over 10,000 clones; about three fifths were seen once. The sequences come from tumor tissue, collected before nivolumab (anti-PD-1) treatment. These receptors came from a person between 35 and 79 years old with oral cavity squamous cell carcinoma.

The chain has TRBV11-1 and TRBJ1-1, with no clear D. CDR1 is SGHAT and CDR2 is FQDESV in the germline V gene (reference sequence). V lost 0 bases to trimming and J lost 7 bases, with 6 bases between them. The CDR3 length is 12 residues. This CDR3 is CASSLAGGEAFF. In DNA, the CDR3 is TGTGCCAGCAGCTTAGCCGGAGGTGAAGCTTTCTTT.

In this sample, this clone turned up a few times. The chain has TRBV27 and TRBJ2-2, with TRBD2 matching over 11 bases. The ends lost 5 bases at V and 9 bases at J; junction bases unmatched: 5. Looked up from germline, CDR1 is MNHEY and CDR2 is SMNVEV (reference sequence). This CDR3 contains 14 residues. The CDR3 DNA reads TGTGCCAGCAGTCCCCGACTAGCGGGGCGGGAGCTGTTTTTT. This gives the protein CASSPRLAGRELFF.

V is TRBV28 and J is TRBJ2-3; 7 bases map to TRBD1. V shed 6 bases, J shed 0 bases, and the junction held 9 bases outside the gene matches. CDR3 length: 16 residues. The germline gives CDR1 MDHEN, CDR2 SYDVKM. This CDR3 reads CASSFNRGPSTDTQYF. In nucleotides, the CDR3 is TGTGCCAGCAGCTTCAACAGGGGCCCAAGCACAGATACGCAGTATTTT.

This chain uses TRBV15 with TRBJ1-5, with TRBD1 matching 9 bases. Germline loops: CDR1 LNHNV, CDR2 YYDKDF (reference sequence). The CDR3 consists of 17 residues. V gave up 3 bases and J gave up 9 bases; unmatched junction bases: 15. The CDR3: CATSRGTGKGQKLPQHF. The CDR3 DNA reads as TGTGCCACCAGCAGGGGGACAGGGAAGGGGCAGAAGTTGCCCCAGCATTTT.

In the case of this clone: The sample contains more than one DNA sequence encoding this CDR3. The chain employs TRBV11-2 and TRBJ2-7; tentatively, D is TRBD2 (5 bases). The V gene's germline CDR1 is SGHAT and CDR2 FQNNGV. This CDR3 region has 13 residues. Trimming removed 6 bases at V and 9 bases at J, with 18 bases between. The CDR3 region is CASRPAGPTGQYF. The DNA of the CDR3 is TGTGCCAGCAGGCCCGCGGGTCCTACGGGGCAGTACTTC.

This rearrangement joins TRBV9 to TRBJ2-1; maybe TRBD1 (6 bases). The germline gives CDR1 SGDLS, CDR2 YYNGEE. V was cut by 3 bases and J by 7 bases, with 17 bases left in between. There are 15 residues in the CDR3. CDR3 residues: CASSAQLGALNEQFF. The CDR3 bases are TGTGCCAGCAGCGCACAGCTGGGGGCCTTAAATGAGCAGTTCTTC.

This clone was seen a handful of times. The chain carries TRBV6-5 and TRBJ2-1; D is uncertain. Trimming shortened V by 2 bases and J by 4 bases, and 6 bases separated the two germline ends. The CDR3 extends over 13 amino acids. The germline CDR1 and CDR2 sequences are MNHEY and SVGAGI. The CDR3 bases are TGTGCCAGCAGTTACGCACCTTACAATGAGCAGTTCTTC. Protein product: CASSYAPYNEQFF.

A few counts support this clone. The chain joins TRBV19 to TRBJ2-7; 10 nucleotides agree with TRBD1. From germline, CDR1 is LNHDA and CDR2 SQIVND (reference sequence). This CDR3 contains 15 residues. V gave up 3 bases and J gave up 4 bases; unmatched junction bases: 6. The CDR3 here is CASSIQGQGTYEQYF. In DNA, the CDR3 is TGTGCCAGTAGTATTCAGGGACAGGGGACGTACGAGCAGTACTTC.

The chain couples TRBV7-2 to TRBJ1-1, with D uncertain. V was shortened by 5 bases and J by 1 base, with 11 bases between the two germline ends. Germline values: CDR1 SGHTA, CDR2 FQGNSA. The CDR3 length is 14 residues. The CDR3 sequence is CASSPYTENTEAFF. CDR3 bases: TGTGCCAGCAGCCCTTATACGGAGAACACTGAAGCTTTCTTT. Supplemented by reference TRBV7-2 and TRBJ1-1, the full variable domain reads GAGVSQSPSNKVTEKGKDVELRCDPISGHTALYWYRQSLGQGLEFLIYFQGNSAPDKSGLPSDRFSAERTGGSVSTLTIQRTQQEDSAVYLCASSPYTENTEAFFGQGTRLTVV.